This TCR beta chain is drawn from a study of T cells after posttransplantation cyclophosphamide. Study-wide results and caveats: Blood and skin or GI T cell repertoires showed limited TRB overlap.

Unmatched junction bases numbered 19, after V lost 2 bases and J lost 10 bases. This CDR3 comprises 19 residues. The germline V gene encodes CDR1 LGHNA and CDR2 YSLEER. On this clone itself: What it binds is not known.

Cells defined as naive were viable CD3+CD4+ or CD3+CD8+ and CCR7+CD45RA+CD45RO-CD95-CD27+CD28+. Some clones are missing from TCRdb's copy, which holds only in-frame ones; the method was immunoSEQ multiplex PCR. The sample contains tens of thousands of clones, over 95% of which appear only once. Sequencing was done on a sample of naive CD4+ T cells sorted from PBMCs. The TCR originated in a man in his fifties or sixties in good health, CMV-negative, and a related stem cell transplant donor. The chain links TRBV4-3 to TRBJ1-6; 8 nucleotides line up with TRBD1. The CDR3 nucleotides read TGCGCCAGCAGCCAAAACATACCGGCTAGGACAGGGTCGGGGTCACCCCTCCACTTT. Its protein product is CASSQNIPARTGSGSPLHF.